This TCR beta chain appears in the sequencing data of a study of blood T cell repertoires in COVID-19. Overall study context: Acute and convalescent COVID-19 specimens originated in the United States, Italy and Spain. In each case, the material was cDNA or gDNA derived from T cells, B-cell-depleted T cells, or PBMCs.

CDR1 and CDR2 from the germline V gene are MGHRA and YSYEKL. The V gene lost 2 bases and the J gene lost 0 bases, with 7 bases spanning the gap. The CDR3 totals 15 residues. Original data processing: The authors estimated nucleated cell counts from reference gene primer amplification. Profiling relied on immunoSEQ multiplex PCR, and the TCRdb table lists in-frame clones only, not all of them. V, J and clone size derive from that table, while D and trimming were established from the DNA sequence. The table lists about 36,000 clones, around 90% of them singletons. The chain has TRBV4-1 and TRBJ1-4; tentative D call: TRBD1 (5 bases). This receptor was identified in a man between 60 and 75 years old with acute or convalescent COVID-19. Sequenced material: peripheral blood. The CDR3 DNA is TGCGCCAGCAGCCAATGGGGGGCAACTAATGAAAAACTGTTTTTT. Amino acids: CASSQWGATNEKLFF.